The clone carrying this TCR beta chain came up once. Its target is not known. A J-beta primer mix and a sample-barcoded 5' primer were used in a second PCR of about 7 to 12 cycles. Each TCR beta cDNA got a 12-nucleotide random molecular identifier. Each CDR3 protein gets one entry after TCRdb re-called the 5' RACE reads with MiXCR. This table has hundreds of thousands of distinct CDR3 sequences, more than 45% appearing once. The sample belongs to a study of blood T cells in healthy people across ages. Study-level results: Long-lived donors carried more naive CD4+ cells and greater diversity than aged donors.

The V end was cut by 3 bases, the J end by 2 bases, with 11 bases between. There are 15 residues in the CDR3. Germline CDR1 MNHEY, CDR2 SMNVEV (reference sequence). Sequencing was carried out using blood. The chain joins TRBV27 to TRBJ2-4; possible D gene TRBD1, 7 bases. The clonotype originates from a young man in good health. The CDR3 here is CASSFAGQPKNIQYF. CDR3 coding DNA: TGTGCCAGCAGTTTCGCGGGACAGCCCAAAAACATTCAGTACTTC.